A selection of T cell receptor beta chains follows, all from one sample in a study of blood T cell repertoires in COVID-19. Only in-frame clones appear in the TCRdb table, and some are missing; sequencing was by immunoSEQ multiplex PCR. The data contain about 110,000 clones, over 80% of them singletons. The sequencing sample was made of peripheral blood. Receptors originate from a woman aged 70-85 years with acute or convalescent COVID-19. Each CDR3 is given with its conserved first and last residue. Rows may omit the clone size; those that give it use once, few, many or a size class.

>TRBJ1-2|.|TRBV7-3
CASSLSGGVDGYTF
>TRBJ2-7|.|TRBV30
CAWDPGQLDEQYF
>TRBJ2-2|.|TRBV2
CASSADRPNTGELFF
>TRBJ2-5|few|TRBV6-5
CASSYLTGGETQYF
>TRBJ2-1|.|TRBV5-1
CASSPVIAGGPNNEQFF
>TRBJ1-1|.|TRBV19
CASSGQSNTEAFF
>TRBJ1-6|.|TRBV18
CASSTGQGVNSPLHF
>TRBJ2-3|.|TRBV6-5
CASSLGLAATDTQYF
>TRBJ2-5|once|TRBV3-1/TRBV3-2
CASSQAGVLETQYF
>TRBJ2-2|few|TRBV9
CASTYSGGYTGELFF
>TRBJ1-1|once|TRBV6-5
CASSQDPGGTEAFF
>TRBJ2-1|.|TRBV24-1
CATSDYVASGSVNEQFF
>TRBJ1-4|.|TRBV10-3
CATSGTEVLFF
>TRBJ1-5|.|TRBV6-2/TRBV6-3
CASSFDRGSNQPQHF
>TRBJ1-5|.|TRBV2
CASSTGLSNQPQHF
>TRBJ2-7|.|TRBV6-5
CASSTVGGPDYEQYF
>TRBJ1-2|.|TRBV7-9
CASSSTAGLNYGYTF
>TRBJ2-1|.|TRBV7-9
CASSLKVRTSGIRNEQFF
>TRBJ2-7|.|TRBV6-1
CASSEAGGGEQYF
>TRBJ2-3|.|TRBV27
CASSLGTGYTDTQYF
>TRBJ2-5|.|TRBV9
CASSPPSGSRETQYF
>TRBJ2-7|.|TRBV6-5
CASSLLLGQAYEQYF
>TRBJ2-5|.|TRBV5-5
CASSFPRGETQYF
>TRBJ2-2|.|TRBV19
CASSIEGARAGELFF
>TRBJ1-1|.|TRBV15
CATSRGTGRNTEAFF
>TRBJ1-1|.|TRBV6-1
CASSDRQGMTEAFF
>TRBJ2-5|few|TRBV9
CASSATVQETQYF
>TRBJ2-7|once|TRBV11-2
CASSVTGGYEQYF
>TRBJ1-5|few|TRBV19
CASSREGNSNQPQHF
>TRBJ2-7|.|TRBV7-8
CASSLEQNFEQYF
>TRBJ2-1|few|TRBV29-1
CSPRRGSNEQFF
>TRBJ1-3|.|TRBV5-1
CASSLGSAGNTIYF
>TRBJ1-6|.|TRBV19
CASSIGGSLDSPLHF
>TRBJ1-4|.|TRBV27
CASRDLATNEKLFF
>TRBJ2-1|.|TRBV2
CASSEDRYNEQFF
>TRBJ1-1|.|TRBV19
CASKGLLGTEAFF
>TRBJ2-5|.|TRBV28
CASSLQTGGGETQYF
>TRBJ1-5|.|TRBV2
CASSESHNQPQHF
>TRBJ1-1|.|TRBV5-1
CASSWGGDTEAFF